These 23 T cell receptor beta chains came from one sample sequenced in a study of cytomegalovirus exposure and HLA in healthy donors. The PCR contained 60 Vbeta and 13 Jbeta primers. The table came from immunoSEQ multiplex PCR; TCRdb's copy has only in-frame clones and leaves some out. The sample yields roughly 220,000 clones, around 70% seen once. Specimen: PBMCs. These TCRs come from a man aged 35 to 55 in good health and CMV-seropositive.

In the case of this clone: At one end the junction does not follow the germline gene, possibly because of a read error. The V gene is TRBV7-9, the J gene TRBJ2-3; unclear D gene. This CDR3 region has 12 residues. CDR1 is SEHNR and CDR2 is FQNEAQ in the germline V gene (reference sequence). CDR3 coding DNA: TGTTCCAGCAGCTTTCTGTCAGATACGCAGTATTTT. Translating gives CSSSFLSDTQYF.

The chain uses TRBV28 and TRBJ1-5; D call uncertain. The V end lost 6 bases, the J end lost 7 bases, and 13 bases lay between the germline ends. There are 13 residues in the CDR3. Germline-derived CDR1 and CDR2 are MDHEN and SYDVKM. Here the CDR3 DNA reads TGTGCCAGCAGCTTCGGAGCGCGACAGCCCCAGCATTTT. It yields the protein CASSFGARQPQHF.

The genes are TRBV28 and TRBJ1-1, with D unclear. The V gene's germline CDR1 is MDHEN and CDR2 SYDVKM. This CDR3 has 16 residues. Trimming left V 6 bases short and J 5 bases short, with 22 bases between. CDR3 nucleotides: TGTGCCAGCAGCACCCCGACACTCGACGTCGGTACTGAAGCTTTCTTT. Protein: CASSTPTLDVGTEAFF.

The rearrangement uses TRBV6-6 and TRBJ1-6; no reliable D call. V lost 5 bases, J lost 10 bases, and 9 bases lay in between. The germline V gene encodes CDR1 MNHNY and CDR2 SVGAGI (reference sequence). CDR3 length: 12 amino acids. The CDR3, as DNA: TGTGCCAGCAGTCCCGGGGAGTCACCCCTCCACTTT. This gives the protein CASSPGESPLHF.

The V call is TRBV29-1, the J call TRBJ2-2; 10 bases map to TRBD1. Germline V gene sequence: CDR1 SQVTM, CDR2 ANQGSEA. J was trimmed by 5 bases and V by 6 bases; bases with no gene match: 6. CDR3 length: 14 residues. CDR3 coding DNA: TGCAGCGTCGGGGACAGGGGAAATACCGGGGAGCTGTTTTTT. The encoded protein is CSVGDRGNTGELFF.

This clone was counted a few times. The J gene is TRBJ1-3, the V gene TRBV5-1, with D hard to call. Trimming cost V 0 bases and J 1 base, with 8 bases left between them. Germline values: CDR1 SGHRS, CDR2 YFSETQ. The CDR3 length is 15 residues. Here the CDR3 DNA reads TGCGCCAGCAGCTTGGAGCGGCCATCTGGAAACACCATATATTTT. The encoded protein is CASSLERPSGNTIYF.

This clone appeared a single time. The chain is built from TRBV11-2 and TRBJ1-1; 7 bases are shared with TRBD1. V lost 7 bases and J lost 7; bases outside the gene matches: 9. The CDR3 runs 13 residues. CDR1 is SGHAT, CDR2 FQNNGV, per germline. The CDR3 spells CASTRPGQNEAFF. Written as DNA, the CDR3 is TGTGCCAGCACCCGACCGGGACAGAATGAAGCTTTCTTT.

This clone was seen only a few times. The V gene is TRBV7-8, the J gene TRBJ2-1, with 8 bases matching TRBD2. With 2 bases clipped from V and 9 bases from J, the junction kept 12 bases outside the gene matches. This CDR3 is built from 16 residues. The germline V gene has CDR1 SGHVS and CDR2 FQNEAQ. Written as DNA, the CDR3 is TGTGCCAGCAGCTTAATCCCCGGGGGGGTGGGATCTGAGCAGTTCTTC. Translated, it gives CASSLIPGGVGSEQFF. Complete variable domain (other parts from reference TRBV7-8 and TRBJ2-1): GAGVSQSPRYKVAKRGQDVALRCDPISGHVSLFWYQQALGQGPEFLTYFQNEAQLDKSGLPSDRFFAERPEGSVSTLKIQRTQQEDSAVYLCASSLIPGGVGSEQFFGPGTRLTVL.

The rearrangement links TRBV5-4 to TRBJ1-2, with 7 bases lining up with TRBD1. This CDR3 contains 15 residues. CDR1 SGHNT and CDR2 YYREEE come from the germline V gene (reference sequence). The junction had 11 bases not matched to a gene; V was cut back by 3 bases and J by 6 bases. CDR3 coding DNA: TGTGCCAGCAGCTCAGACACAGGGGATCTTGATGGCTACACCTTC. It codes for CASSSDTGDLDGYTF.

This chain connects TRBV4-1 to TRBJ2-1; 8 nucleotides line up with TRBD2. With V trimmed by 1 base and J by 10 bases, 6 bases remained unmatched. The CDR3 is 14 amino acids. CDR1 and CDR2 from the germline V gene are MGHRA and YSYEKL. This chain's CDR3 is CASSQGAGVFEQFF. DNA for the CDR3: TGCGCCAGCAGCCAAGGAGCGGGGGTATTCGAGCAGTTCTTC.

The table lists this clone with a count of one. This chain uses TRBV4-1 with TRBJ1-2; 7 bases fit TRBD1. The V gene end was trimmed by 2 bases and the J gene end by 2 bases; junction bases not matched to a gene: 5. This CDR3 comprises 15 residues. Germline V gene data show CDR1 as MGHRA and CDR2 as YSYEKL. The CDR3 coding sequence is TGCGCCAGCAGCCAAAGGACAGGCGGCAACTATGGCTACACCTTC. This codes for CASSQRTGGNYGYTF.

V is TRBV4-1 and J is TRBJ1-5, with 7 bases matching TRBD1. The trim removed 2 bases at V and 7 bases at J, leaving 2 bases unmatched. CDR3 size: 13 residues. Germline loops: CDR1 MGHRA, CDR2 YSYEKL. CDR3 sequence (DNA): TGCGCCAGCAGCCAACGACAGGGCCAGCCCCAGCATTTT. Its translation is CASSQRQGQPQHF.

The J gene is TRBJ1-5, the V gene TRBV6-1; 7 bases align to TRBD1. Germline values: CDR1 MNHNS, CDR2 SASEGT. The CDR3 contains 13 residues. The V and J ends lost 2 bases and 5 bases, in that order; junction bases with no gene match: 0. The CDR3 DNA is TGTGCCAGCAGTGAAAGGGGGCATCAGCCCCAGCATTTT. As protein: CASSERGHQPQHF.

The chain couples TRBV10-1 to TRBJ1-3; D gene unclear. Trimming removed 3 bases at V and 0 bases at J, with 12 bases between. CDR3 length equals 16 residues. Germline CDR1 WNHNN, CDR2 SYGVQD (reference sequence). The CDR3 region is CASSEDAVNSGNTIYF. CDR3 DNA sequence: TGCGCCAGCAGTGAAGACGCGGTAAACTCTGGAAACACCATATATTTT.

This sequence joins TRBV28 and TRBJ2-2; a possible D gene is TRBD2 (6 bases). Trimming took off 8 bases at V and 7 bases at J, with 20 bases between the two ends. Per germline, CDR1 MDHEN and CDR2 SYDVKM. This CDR3 spans 15 amino acids. The CDR3 DNA reads TGTGCCAGCTCGTTGGTCGAGGCGGGGAGCGGGGAGCTGTTTTTT. Translating it yields CASSLVEAGSGELFF.

The genes are TRBV5-1 and TRBJ2-1; possible D gene TRBD2, 6 bases. The CDR3 consists of 15 residues. V was cut by 4 bases and J by 2 bases, with 13 bases left in between. Germline lookup yields CDR1 SGHRS and CDR2 YFSETQ. For the CDR3, the DNA is TGCGCCAGCAGCGGAGCTAGCGTACCCTACAATGAGCAGTTCTTC. Residues: CASSGASVPYNEQFF.

This chain connects TRBV10-2 to TRBJ2-3; tentative D call: TRBD2 (5 bases). The CDR3 contains 16 residues. Germline V gives CDR1 WSHSY, CDR2 SAAADI. V lost 4 bases to trimming and J lost 2 bases, with 16 bases between them. The CDR3 sequence: CASSVSSPTLTDTQYF. The CDR3 nucleotides are TGCGCCAGCAGTGTCTCTAGCCCTACGCTCACAGATACGCAGTATTTT.

The V gene is TRBV27, the J gene TRBJ2-1, with 9 bases matching TRBD1. The length of the CDR3 is 14 residues. V shed 6 bases and J 7 bases; nucleotides not matched to a gene: 7. From germline, CDR1 is MNHEY and CDR2 SMNVEV (reference sequence). The CDR3 reads CASRAQGAFNEQFF. The CDR3 DNA sequence: TGTGCCAGCAGGGCACAGGGGGCCTTTAATGAGCAGTTCTTC.

The rearrangement uses TRBV18 and TRBJ1-3; TRBD1 might be the D (6 bases). Germline V gives CDR1 KGHSH, CDR2 LQKENI. This CDR3 is 15 amino acids long. Trimming took off 1 base at V and 2 bases at J, with 9 bases between the two ends. CDR3 loop: CASSPRSGAGNTIYF. The CDR3 DNA reads as TGTGCCAGCTCACCACGCTCAGGGGCTGGAAACACCATATATTTT.

This chain links TRBV5-1 with TRBJ2-5, with a weak D call TRBD1 (5 bases). With 0 bases removed from V and 3 bases from J, the gap between germline ends came to 9 bases. Per germline, CDR1 SGHRS and CDR2 YFSETQ. This CDR3 has 14 amino acids. The chain's CDR3 is CASSLAGSEETQYF. The CDR3 nucleotides are TGCGCCAGCAGCTTGGCAGGGTCAGAAGAGACCCAGTACTTC. Looking up the rest from reference TRBV5-1 and TRBJ2-5 gives the full variable domain: KAGVTQTPRYLIKTRGQQVTLSCSPISGHRSVSWYQQTPGQGLQFLFEYFSETQRNKGNFPGRFSGRQFSNSRSEMNVSTLELGDSALYLCASSLAGSEETQYFGPGTRLLVL.

This clone was found a few times. This chain links TRBV27 with TRBJ2-1; D is unclear. This CDR3 has 12 amino acids. Germline V gene lookup returns CDR1 MNHEY and CDR2 SMNVEV (reference sequence). V was clipped by 3 bases and J by 4 bases, with 4 bases between them. CDR3: CASSFSYNEQFF. Written as DNA, the CDR3 is TGTGCCAGCAGTTTTTCATACAATGAGCAGTTCTTC.

V usage is TRBV5-1 and J usage is TRBJ2-7, with D possibly TRBD1 on 6 matching bases. V was shortened by 4 bases and J by 5 bases, with 28 bases between the two germline ends. The CDR3 consists of 18 residues. Germline-derived CDR1 and CDR2 are SGHRS and YFSETQ. CDR3 in DNA: TGCGCCAGCAGCCGGACCACTTGGGGACAAGGGCCCGGGGACGAGCAGTACTTC. Encoded protein: CASSRTTWGQGPGDEQYF.

The CDR3 DNA is TGTGCCAGCAGCTCCCTCCGCGGGGGGAAGTTCTTC. Translation gives CASSSLRGGKFF. The rearrangement joins TRBV7-9 to TRBJ2-1; 8 bases agree with TRBD2. V shed 4 bases and J 14 bases; nucleotides not matched to a gene: 7. This CDR3 is built from 12 residues. From germline, CDR1 is SEHNR and CDR2 FQNEAQ (reference sequence).